This T cell receptor (beta chain) stems from a study of blood T cell repertoires in COVID-19. Study-level information: Acute and convalescent COVID-19 samples came from the United States, Italy and Spain. From T cells, B-cell-depleted T cells, or PBMCs came the material, which was cDNA or gDNA.

The ends lost 6 bases at V and 5 bases at J; junction bases unmatched: 4. Germline V lookup: CDR1 SGHDT, CDR2 YYEEEE. The CDR3 is 13 amino acids. In the original workflow: For nucleated cells, counts were estimated from reference gene primer amplification. Using immunoSEQ multiplex PCR, the repertoire was profiled, and TCRdb retains in-frame clones only, with some absent. Clonal size and the V and J genes are those of that table, whereas D and trimming came from the DNA. The data hold 150,000 to 200,000 clones, with around 88% observed a single time. The chain employs TRBV5-6 and TRBJ1-2; 10 bases align to TRBD1. Sequencing input: peripheral blood. The sequence came from a human donor in a cohort sampled during active COVID-19. CDR3 DNA: TGTGCCAGCACCAAGGACAGGGGGTATGGCTACACCTTC. Its translation: CASTKDRGYGYTF.